These T cell receptor beta chains were read from a single sample in a study of T cells in localized non-small cell lung cancer. Sequencing was performed with immunoSEQ multiplex PCR; in TCRdb, only in-frame clones are kept and a portion is missing. The sample lists tens of thousands of clones; over 70% were seen once. Sequences were derived from PBMCs, sampled before any cancer treatment. These TCRs come from a woman aged 40 to 75 with stage II lung adenocarcinoma. CDR3s include the opening cysteine and the closing phenylalanine or tryptophan. The D gene is left open where the match is weak. Only some rows state a clone size, as once, few, many or a class for expanded clones.

j_call clone_size cdr3_length d_call v_call cdr3_nt cdr3_aa
TRBJ2-7 NA 11 NA TRBV30 TGTGCCTGGGAGGGAACGGACGAGCAGTACTTC CAWEGTDEQYF
TRBJ1-2 NA 12 NA TRBV7-9 TGTGCCAGCAGCTTAGAACGCTATGGCTACACCTTC CASSLERYGYTF
TRBJ2-1 NA 13 NA TRBV19 TGTGCCAGTAGTATACCCCCCGCCGGAGAGCAGTTCTTC CASSIPPAGEQFF
TRBJ2-1 NA 15 NA TRBV19 TGTGCCAGTAGTATAGCCCGGGTCCCTTACAATGAGCAGTTCTTC CASSIARVPYNEQFF
TRBJ1-5 once 14 TRBD1 TRBV6-6 TGTGCCAGCAGTTACCAGGACAGGGTGAAGCCCCAGCATTTT CASSYQDRVKPQHF
TRBJ1-2 NA 13 NA TRBV27 TGTGCCAGCAGTTTGGGGCCTGGGTATGGCTACACCTTC CASSLGPGYGYTF
TRBJ1-2 few 15 NA TRBV7-2 TGTGCCAGCAGCTTAAGCGTCCGCACCCCCTATGGCTACACCTTC CASSLSVRTPYGYTF
TRBJ1-5 NA 14 NA TRBV25-1 TGTGCCAGCAGTGAAGAGGGGGAAAATCAGCCCCAGCATTTT CASSEEGENQPQHF
TRBJ1-4 NA 15 NA TRBV6-1 TGTGCCAGCAGCTCCTACCCGGGCACTAATGAAAAACTGTTTTTT CASSSYPGTNEKLFF
TRBJ1-1 NA 14 TRBD1 TRBV5-4 TGTGCCAGCAGCTTGGGGACAGGGGGCACTGAAGCTTTCTTT CASSLGTGGTEAFF
TRBJ2-7 NA 15 NA TRBV30 TGTGCCTGGAGCCACGCCGTAACAGGGACCTACGAGCAGTACTTC CAWSHAVTGTYEQYF
TRBJ2-5 NA 15 TRBD2 TRBV28 TGTGCCAGCACCCTACTGGCGGGGGGGCAGGAGACCCAGTACTTC CASTLLAGGQETQYF
TRBJ1-1 NA 14 NA TRBV7-2 TGTGCCAGCAGCGGAGGGCCATCCAACACTGAAGCTTTCTTT CASSGGPSNTEAFF
TRBJ1-2 NA 12 NA TRBV11-2 TGTGCCAGCAGCCCCTCGGGGGACGGCTACACCTTC CASSPSGDGYTF
TRBJ2-3 few 15 TRBD1 TRBV6-4 TGTGCCAGCAGTGACGGGACAGGGGGCGCAGATACGCAGTATTTT CASSDGTGGADTQYF
TRBJ1-2 NA 15 NA TRBV28 TGTGCCAGCAGTTCGGGGGACACAATTAACTATGGCTACACCTTC CASSSGDTINYGYTF
TRBJ1-5 NA 13 NA TRBV2 TGTGCCAGCAGTGGGGAGGTAGCTCAGCCCCAGCATTTT CASSGEVAQPQHF
TRBJ1-1 NA 15 NA TRBV19 TGTGCCAGTAGTTCCGGCCTGGAGGTGACCACTGAAGCTTTCTTT CASSSGLEVTTEAFF
TRBJ2-7 NA 15 TRBD1 TRBV16 TGTGCCAGCAGCGCCCGGGACAGGGGATACTACGAGCAGTACTTC CASSARDRGYYEQYF
TRBJ1-6 NA 14 NA TRBV2 TGTGCCAGCAGTGAAGCATCCCCTAATTCACCCCTCCACTTT CASSEASPNSPLHF
TRBJ2-1 NA 13 NA TRBV15 TGTGCCACCAGCAGGACCAGGGGCGGTGAGCAGTTCTTC CATSRTRGGEQFF
TRBJ2-3 NA 14 NA TRBV10-3 TGTGCCATCAGTTTCGGGGGCCACACAGATACGCAGTATTTT CAISFGGHTDTQYF
TRBJ2-7 NA 15 TRBD1 TRBV18 TGTGCCAGCTCACCCGACGGGACAGGGAACAACGAGCAGTACTTC CASSPDGTGNNEQYF
TRBJ1-2 NA 15 TRBD1 TRBV6-4 TGTGCCAGCAGTGACCGCCCAGGGACAGCTACTGGCTACACCTTC CASSDRPGTATGYTF
TRBJ1-5 NA 14 NA TRBV6-1 TGTGCCAGCAGTGTAGGACAGTCCTATCAGCCCCAGCATTTT CASSVGQSYQPQHF
TRBJ2-1 NA 17 TRBD2 TRBV19 TGTGCCAGTACTTTGACTAGCGGGGGGTACGTCTACAATGAGCAGTTCTTC CASTLTSGGYVYNEQFF
TRBJ1-1 NA 11 NA TRBV29-1 TGCAGCCCAAGACAGATGACTGAAGCTTTCTTT CSPRQMTEAFF
TRBJ2-1 once 15 TRBD1 TRBV5-4 TGTGCCAGCAGGCCGGACAGGGGCTCCTACAATGAGCAGTTCTTC CASRPDRGSYNEQFF
TRBJ1-1 NA 16 NA TRBV14 TGTGCCAGCAGCCAAGGGGCCGCCCTGGAGAACACTGAAGCTTTCTTT CASSQGAALENTEAFF
TRBJ2-5 NA 14 NA TRBV5-1 TGCGCCAGCAGCTTGCTAGCGACGGGAGAGACCCAGTACTTC CASSLLATGETQYF